A selection of T cell receptor beta chains follows, all from one sample in a study of shared T cell receptors in the human thymus. Sequencing used immunoSEQ multiplex PCR; TCRdb keeps in-frame clones, though not all of them. The sample lists about 730,000 clones, approximately 85% occurring once. The data were also submitted as part of a second study, on human thymus T cells.

The specimen sequenced was thymocytes. Every receptor here comes from a girl under three years old with a congenital heart defect. Each CDR3 is given with its conserved first and last residue. Each record gives: CDR3 protein, D gene, V gene. A D gene is named only where the DNA matches it firmly.

CDR3 protein: CASSRTGVSSNQPQHF
D gene: TRBD1
V gene: TRBV7-9

CDR3 protein: CASSLAGTGISPLHF
D gene: TRBD1
V gene: TRBV5-1

CDR3 protein: CASSQVGERGSTDTQYF
D gene: TRBD2
V gene: TRBV14

CDR3 protein: CASSLRDRNTEAFF
D gene: TRBD1
V gene: TRBV11-2

CDR3 protein: CASGEGKNTEAFF
D gene: NA
V gene: TRBV7-6

CDR3 protein: CASSSYRDRLNEKLFF
D gene: TRBD1
V gene: TRBV11-2

CDR3 protein: CASSRGPNRGYTF
D gene: TRBD1
V gene: TRBV14

CDR3 protein: CAYAGSSGDKVPGDTQYF
D gene: TRBD2
V gene: TRBV30

CDR3 protein: CASSRQGLTEAFF
D gene: TRBD1
V gene: TRBV13

CDR3 protein: CAGTTEGIEAFF
D gene: NA
V gene: TRBV2

CDR3 protein: CASSLLTQGYEQYF
D gene: NA
V gene: TRBV7-2

CDR3 protein: CASRKTSGGAYEQYF
D gene: TRBD2
V gene: TRBV10-2

CDR3 protein: CATLAGTATYEQYF
D gene: TRBD2
V gene: TRBV6-1

CDR3 protein: CASSLVPYNPLRTYGYTF
D gene: NA
V gene: TRBV7-6

CDR3 protein: CASSIVGRGELFF
D gene: NA
V gene: TRBV19

CDR3 protein: CASAQGVRGGYTF
D gene: NA
V gene: TRBV10-1

CDR3 protein: CASSQGQGYEKLFF
D gene: NA
V gene: TRBV4-1

CDR3 protein: CASSLWGLQETQYF
D gene: NA
V gene: TRBV5-1

CDR3 protein: CATSRDSPPGLVGYPYTQYF
D gene: TRBD2
V gene: TRBV15

CDR3 protein: CASSPPTRQGRTEAFF
D gene: TRBD1
V gene: TRBV19

CDR3 protein: CASSLARGQNNQPQHF
D gene: TRBD1
V gene: TRBV28

CDR3 protein: CASNRGGYVATNEKLFF
D gene: TRBD1
V gene: TRBV19

CDR3 protein: CASSEAGSGRGGNTIYF
D gene: NA
V gene: TRBV6-1

CDR3 protein: CASTPPGSAPYTGELFF
D gene: NA
V gene: TRBV28

CDR3 protein: CASSKAGGIQGLGNEQFF
D gene: NA
V gene: TRBV21-1

CDR3 protein: CASSSRKPGLAGGRDTQYF
D gene: TRBD2
V gene: TRBV7-8

CDR3 protein: CASSEPSQCYSNQPQHF
D gene: NA
V gene: TRBV25-1

CDR3 protein: CSAGPFRANYGYTF
D gene: NA
V gene: TRBV29-1

CDR3 protein: CASSQGTANPTYGYTF
D gene: NA
V gene: TRBV14

CDR3 protein: CASSLWWGVRSPLHF
D gene: NA
V gene: TRBV7-9

CDR3 protein: CSVTRTGSFKGSQFF
D gene: NA
V gene: TRBV29-1

CDR3 protein: CASSKARRGNNSPLHF
D gene: NA
V gene: TRBV21-1

CDR3 protein: CASKGTGVPSNEKLFF
D gene: TRBD1
V gene: TRBV2

CDR3 protein: CAISEVRLNSPLHF
D gene: NA
V gene: TRBV10-3

CDR3 protein: CASKNGTPDHRTQYF
D gene: NA
V gene: TRBV6-5

CDR3 protein: CASSPTGLSIYEQYF
D gene: NA
V gene: TRBV7-6

CDR3 protein: CAISADRGADTQYF
D gene: TRBD1
V gene: TRBV10-3

CDR3 protein: CASSPTGQGASYNEKLFF
D gene: TRBD1
V gene: TRBV28

CDR3 protein: CASISGLAVTYEQYF
D gene: TRBD2
V gene: TRBV11-2

CDR3 protein: CASSGTGIQPQHF
D gene: TRBD1
V gene: TRBV9

CDR3 protein: CSAGTGGLRGSMNTEAFF
D gene: TRBD1
V gene: TRBV29-1

CDR3 protein: CASSSVSPSSYEQYF
D gene: NA
V gene: TRBV7-2